These 22 T cell receptor beta chains came from one sample sequenced in a study of blood T cells in healthy people across ages. Sample-barcoded 5' priming and a J-beta primer mix drove a second PCR of about 6 to 12 cycles. TCRdb used MiXCR to reprocess the 5' RACE reads, holding one entry per CDR3 protein. The sample contains roughly 800,000 distinct CDR3 sequences, around 25% of which appear only once. These data also formed part of another study, on T cells of mothers and their children.

The specimen was blood. Receptors were obtained from a boy aged 5 to 17 in good health.

This clonotype was detected only a few times. This chain connects TRBV12-3 or TRBV12-4 to TRBJ2-2; 9 bases fit TRBD2. The V and J ends lost 5 bases and 1 base, in that order; junction bases with no gene match: 5. CDR3 size: 16 residues. Written as DNA, the CDR3 is TGTGCCAGCAGTCCAGGGACTAGCAGGAACACCGGGGAGCTGTTTTTT. Encoded protein: CASSPGTSRNTGELFF.

This clonotype was seen a handful of times. The chain has TRBV6-5 and TRBJ1-1; D gene unclear. V lost 0 bases and J lost 14, with 16 bases in between. From germline, CDR1 is MNHEY and CDR2 SVGAGI. The CDR3 runs 13 residues. The CDR3 nucleotides are TGTGCCAGCAGTTACTCGATTTGGGGTCTGCGGTTCTTT. Protein product: CASSYSIWGLRFF.

This clonotype was recorded a few times. The genes are TRBV29-1 and TRBJ2-5, with 9 bases that match TRBD1. The germline V gene encodes CDR1 SQVTM and CDR2 ANQGSEA. Losses at the gene ends were 7 bases for V and 5 bases for J; bases not matched to a gene: 5. The CDR3 consists of 12 residues. The CDR3 loop is CSGGQGMETQYF. The CDR3 nucleotides are TGCAGCGGAGGACAGGGGATGGAGACCCAGTACTTC. Drawing the rest from reference TRBV29-1 and TRBJ2-5, the complete variable domain is SAVISQKPSRDICQRGTSLTIQCQVDSQVTMMFWYRQQPGQSLTLIATANQGSEATYESGFVIDKFPISRPNLTFSTLTVSNMSPEDSSIYLCSGGQGMETQYFGPGTRLLVL.

The chain uses TRBV29-1 and TRBJ2-5, with 7 bases fitting TRBD2. Per the germline V gene, CDR1 is SQVTM and CDR2 is ANQGSEA. The CDR3 extends over 13 amino acids. J lost 0 bases, V lost 6 bases, and 4 bases had no gene match. CDR3 nucleotide sequence: TGCAGCGTACCGGCGGGGGACCAAGAGACCCAGTACTTC. It yields the protein CSVPAGDQETQYF.

In its sample, this clonotype was seen a few times. The CDR3 spells CASSDQREETQYF. CDR3 DNA: TGTGCCAGCAGTGACCAGAGAGAGGAGACCCAGTACTTC. The V call is TRBV2, the J call TRBJ2-5, with unresolved D. The ends were cut back, 3 bases at V and 5 bases at J, with 10 bases in the middle. Looked up from germline, CDR1 is SNHLY and CDR2 is FYNNEI. This CDR3 region has 13 residues.

This clonotype was picked up a small number of times. The chain employs TRBV6-5 and TRBJ1-1, with TRBD1 matching 7 bases. The CDR3 runs to 15 residues. The germline gives CDR1 MNHEY, CDR2 SVGAGI. V shed 6 bases and J 6 bases; nucleotides not matched to a gene: 13. CDR3: CASSLQGTANAEAFF. CDR3 sequence (DNA): TGTGCCAGCAGCCTTCAGGGGACAGCCAACGCTGAAGCTTTCTTT.

The chain couples TRBV9 to TRBJ2-3; 9 nucleotides agree with TRBD2. Germline V lookup: CDR1 SGDLS, CDR2 YYNGEE. Trimming at V came to 0 bases and at J to 3 bases, leaving 5 bases not matched to a gene. There are 16 residues in the CDR3. The CDR3 here is CASSVAVSGGTDTQYF. The CDR3 nucleotides are TGTGCCAGCAGCGTAGCTGTAAGCGGGGGGACAGATACGCAGTATTTT.

The rearrangement links TRBV12-3 or TRBV12-4 to TRBJ1-2; no firm D call. Deletions cut 0 bases from V and 8 bases from J, with 16 bases between. CDR3 length: 15 residues. CDR3 in amino acids: CASSLAPTVNWGYTF. CDR3 DNA sequence: TGTGCCAGCAGTTTAGCCCCGACGGTAAACTGGGGCTACACCTTC.

This clonotype was detected only a few times. The chain uses TRBV14 and TRBJ2-1; D gene uncertain. Germline CDR1 reads SGHDN; CDR2 reads FVKESK. CDR3 length: 13 residues. V was shortened by 3 bases and J by 5 bases, with 8 bases between the two germline ends. CDR3 DNA: TGTGCCAGCAGCCAGCCTACCAACAATGAGCAGTTCTTC. This encodes CASSQPTNNEQFF. Full variable domain (outside the CDR3, taken from reference TRBV14 and TRBJ2-1): EAGVTQFPSHSVIEKGQTVTLRCDPISGHDNLYWYRRVMGKEIKFLLHFVKESKQDESGMPNNRFLAERTGGTYSTLKVQPAELEDSGVYFCASSQPTNNEQFFGPGTRLTVL.

The chain joins TRBV20-1 to TRBJ2-4; the match to TRBD1 covers 10 bases. The CDR3 covers 14 residues. J was trimmed by 6 bases and V by 3 bases; bases with no gene match: 5. Germline V gene lookup returns CDR1 DFQATT and CDR2 SNEGSKA (reference sequence). The CDR3 DNA is TGCAGTGCTAGGACAGGGGGCAATTCAAACATTCAGTACTTC. Its protein is CSARTGGNSNIQYF.

This clonotype appeared a few times. The chain carries TRBV6-5 and TRBJ2-1; D unresolved. CDR3 length: 14 amino acids. Germline CDR1 and CDR2: MNHEY and SVGAGI. The V end was cut by 2 bases, the J end by 1 base, with 6 bases between. CDR3 DNA sequence: TGTGCCAGCAGTTACGGGGTATCCTACAATGAGCAGTTCTTC. Translating gives CASSYGVSYNEQFF.

The V call is TRBV7-9, the J call TRBJ1-2, with 7 positions matching TRBD1. The V gene end was trimmed by 5 bases and the J gene end by 4 bases; junction bases not matched to a gene: 7. The germline V gene has CDR1 SEHNR and CDR2 FQNEAQ (reference sequence). This CDR3 is built from 14 residues. The CDR3 loop reads CASSTPGGGYGYTF. The CDR3 DNA follows: TGTGCCAGCAGCACCCCAGGGGGGGGCTATGGCTACACCTTC.

The chain has TRBV10-3 and TRBJ1-2, with TRBD1 matching 7 bases. V was clipped by 0 bases and J by 7 bases; unmatched bases: 5. This CDR3 comprises 14 residues. Germline assignment: CDR1 ENHRY and CDR2 SYGVKD. The CDR3 nucleotides read TGTGCCATCAGTGAGTCGAAGGGGGCAGTTGGCTACACCTTC. Amino acid sequence: CAISESKGAVGYTF.

The sample holds a few counts of this clonotype. The chain employs TRBV20-1 and TRBJ2-7; the match to TRBD1 covers 8 bases. After removal of 2 bases from V and 1 base from J, the junction contained 7 bases not matched to a gene. The CDR3 has 15 residues. CDR1 DFQATT and CDR2 SNEGSKA come from the germline V gene (reference sequence). CDR3 region: CSARSGTGGSYEQYF. The CDR3 coding sequence is TGCAGTGCTAGATCGGGAACAGGGGGGTCCTACGAGCAGTACTTC.

This clonotype was observed a few times. The V call is TRBV12-3 or TRBV12-4, the J call TRBJ2-2, with 7 bases lining up with TRBD2. This CDR3 has 16 residues. Unmatched junction bases numbered 11, after V lost 5 bases and J lost 5 bases. The CDR3 reads CASSITSAGWTGELFF. The CDR3 nucleotides read TGTGCCAGCAGTATTACTAGCGCCGGGTGGACCGGGGAGCTGTTTTTT.

The table lists this clonotype with a count of one. An end of the junction differs from the germline gene, which may be a read error. The V call is TRBV7-9, the J call TRBJ2-1; 9 nucleotides align to TRBD2. The germline V gene encodes CDR1 SEHNR and CDR2 FQNEAQ (reference sequence). CDR3 size: 15 residues. The CDR3 nucleotides are TGTGCCAGCAGCGGCGGACTAGCGCCCTACAATGAGCAGCTCTTC. As protein: CASSGGLAPYNEQLF.

The CDR3 region has the DNA TGTGCCATCAGTGAGCCGGGGGGGGCGGATGAAAAACTGTTTTTT. This translates into CAISEPGGADEKLFF. The V gene is TRBV10-3, the J gene TRBJ1-4; D perhaps matches TRBD1 (6 bases). The germline V gene has CDR1 ENHRY and CDR2 SYGVKD. V gave up 2 bases and J gave up 6 bases, with 13 bases separating them. The CDR3 has 15 amino acids.

This clonotype was detected a few times. The chain uses TRBV29-1 and TRBJ2-1; the D gene is possibly TRBD2 (5 bases). The germline V gene has CDR1 SQVTM and CDR2 ANQGSEA. V was shortened by 6 bases and J by 7 bases, with 16 bases between the two germline ends. This CDR3 contains 13 residues. CDR3 nucleotide sequence: TGCAGCGTGGAAAGTCCGGAGCGGAATGAGCAGTTCTTC. Protein product: CSVESPERNEQFF.

This clonotype was recorded many times. This sequence joins TRBV7-3 and TRBJ2-3; 8 positions match TRBD1. This CDR3 spans 15 amino acids. The junction had 3 bases not matched to a gene; V was cut back by 4 bases and J by 0 bases. CDR1 is SGHTA, CDR2 FQGTGA, per germline. Here the CDR3 reads CASSSTGGSTDTQYF. DNA of the CDR3: TGTGCCAGCAGCTCCACAGGGGGAAGCACAGATACGCAGTATTTT.

This clonotype has just one count. The V call is TRBV6-5, the J call TRBJ2-7; D is undetermined. Trimming took 4 bases from V and 8 from J, leaving 12 bases between them. CDR1 is MNHEY and CDR2 is SVGAGI in the germline V gene. The CDR3 length is 12 residues. In nucleotides, the CDR3 is TGTGCCAGCAGTTCGCCGGGCAGACAGCAGTACTTC. Residues: CASSSPGRQQYF.

This sequence joins TRBV29-1 and TRBJ2-3, with 7 bases that match TRBD2. V was clipped by 2 bases and J by 3 bases; unmatched bases: 5. The germline V gene has CDR1 SQVTM and CDR2 ANQGSEA. There are 14 residues in the CDR3. The CDR3 bases are TGCAGCGTTGAATTGGGGACTAAGACAGATACGCAGTATTTT. Protein product: CSVELGTKTDTQYF.

The sample holds a few counts of this clonotype. The chain couples TRBV5-1 to TRBJ2-2; D unresolved. Trimming cost V 1 base and J 1 base, with 5 bases left between them. The V gene's germline CDR1 is SGHRS and CDR2 YFSETQ. This CDR3 contains 14 residues. This chain's CDR3 is CASSLWGNTGELFF. The CDR3 DNA reads TGCGCCAGCAGCTTGTGGGGGAACACCGGGGAGCTGTTTTTT.